The 18 T cell receptor beta chains given below trace back to one sample, sequenced in a study of early T cells in non-severe SARS-CoV-2 infection. TCRdb recomputed calls from the 5' RACE reads with MiXCR, one row per CDR3 protein. The sample shows around 40,000 distinct CDR3 sequences, about 5.8% of them seen only once. The sequenced material came from whole blood. The receptors originated from an adult who was a healthcare worker with PCR-confirmed SARS-CoV-2 infection or an uninfected control (not recorded which).

Many counts were recorded for this clonotype. The chain combines TRBV28 with TRBJ2-3, with D hard to call. Germline CDR1 MDHEN, CDR2 SYDVKM. The V and J ends lost 2 bases and 3 bases respectively, with 12 bases between them. The CDR3 extends over 15 amino acids. The CDR3 is CASSLVPRGTDTQYF. For the CDR3, the DNA is TGTGCCAGCAGTTTAGTCCCCCGTGGTACAGATACGCAGTATTTT.

This clonotype came up many times. The genes are TRBV14 and TRBJ2-3; TRBD1 or TRBD2 may be the D gene (6 bases each). Trimming stripped 5 bases from V and 6 bases from J, with 9 bases between. CDR3 length equals 12 residues. Germline CDR1 is SGHDN and CDR2 is FVKESK. Here the CDR3 reads CASSWGADTQYF. Written as DNA, the CDR3 is TGTGCCAGCAGCTGGGGGGCCGATACGCAGTATTTT.

This clonotype was seen at least ten times. The rearrangement uses TRBV19 and TRBJ2-7, with 16 bases fitting TRBD2. J lost 6 bases, V lost 9 bases, and 8 bases had no gene match. CDR3 length equals 15 residues. Germline V gene sequence: CDR1 LNHDA, CDR2 SQIVND (reference sequence). CDR3 amino acids: CASASGLAGGREQYF. CDR3 sequence (DNA): TGTGCCAGCGCCTCGGGACTAGCGGGAGGGCGCGAGCAGTACTTC.

This clonotype was observed a handful of times. This chain links TRBV7-4 with TRBJ2-3; D could derive from TRBD1 or TRBD2 (5 bases each). Germline CDR1 is SGHVT and CDR2 is SQSDAQ. Trimming removed 5 bases from V and 4 bases from J, with 22 bases in between. The CDR3 is 17 amino acids. This CDR3 reads CASSVEGSHLLPDTQYF. Here the CDR3 DNA reads TGTGCCAGCAGCGTCGAGGGGTCTCATCTCCTGCCAGATACGCAGTATTTT.

This clonotype has a count of ten or more. The chain combines TRBV7-2 with TRBJ1-6, with a possible D match to TRBD1 (5 bases). V was trimmed by 5 bases and J by 6 bases, leaving 14 bases between them. CDR3 length: 15 residues. The germline V gene encodes CDR1 SGHTA and CDR2 FQGNSA. The CDR3: CASSGDSSGNSPLHF. The CDR3, as DNA: TGTGCCAGCAGCGGAGACAGCTCGGGTAATTCACCCCTCCACTTT.

Within the sample, this clonotype is medium-sized. The rearrangement uses TRBV7-9 and TRBJ1-1, with D perhaps TRBD1 (5 bases). CDR1 is SEHNR, CDR2 FQNEAQ, per germline (reference sequence). V gave up 6 bases and J gave up 4 bases, with 12 bases separating them. The CDR3 totals 13 residues. The CDR3 protein is CASSPGAITEAFF. CDR3 coding DNA: TGTGCCAGCAGTCCCGGGGCAATCACTGAAGCTTTCTTT.

This clonotype was seen many times. The chain links TRBV20-1 to TRBJ2-7, with D hard to call. Germline CDR1 reads DFQATT; CDR2 reads SNEGSKA (reference sequence). The CDR3 is 12 residues long. The ends were cut back, 5 bases at V and 2 bases at J, with 10 bases in the middle. The CDR3: CSAVLATYEQYF. CDR3 in DNA: TGCAGTGCTGTACTTGCAACCTACGAGCAGTACTTC.

Only a few counts were recorded for this clonotype. The chain recombines TRBV28 with TRBJ2-7, with D unresolved. Trimming pared 4 bases from V and 3 bases from J, leaving 19 bases between. CDR3 length equals 16 residues. Germline V CDR1 and CDR2: MDHEN, SYDVKM. This chain's CDR3 is CASSSSDGDPHYEQYF. In DNA form, the CDR3 reads TGTGCCAGCAGTTCCTCGGACGGCGATCCTCACTACGAGCAGTACTTC.

This clonotype was detected a few times. The gene calls are TRBV7-8 and TRBJ2-5; no clear D. The CDR3 has 14 residues. Germline V gene lookup returns CDR1 SGHVS and CDR2 FQNEAQ. Trimming shortened V by 5 bases and J by 5 bases, and 15 bases separated the two germline ends. The CDR3 DNA sequence: TGTGCCAGCAGCCTGGCCTTGCTAGTTGAGACCCAGTACTTC. This gives the protein CASSLALLVETQYF.

J is TRBJ2-1 and V is TRBV11-2; D is ambiguous. CDR1 is SGHAT, CDR2 FQNNGV, per germline. The CDR3 has 16 residues. The V end was cut by 2 bases, the J end by 0 bases, with 11 bases between. The CDR3 spells CASSLSWDISYNEQFF. CDR3 bases: TGTGCCAGCAGCTTATCTTGGGATATCTCCTACAATGAGCAGTTCTTC.

This clonotype was counted many times. This chain uses TRBV7-2 with TRBJ1-2; TRBD1 matches 9 bases. The CDR3 is made up of 14 amino acids. Trimming cost V 2 bases and J 6 bases; bases outside gene matches: 4. Germline V gene lookup returns CDR1 SGHTA and CDR2 FQGNSA. CDR3 sequence reads: CASSLLRTGDGYTF. The CDR3 nucleotides read TGTGCCAGCAGCTTATTGAGGACAGGGGATGGCTACACCTTC.

This clonotype was detected ten times or more. The chain uses TRBV5-4 and TRBJ2-1; no clear D. V dropped 4 bases and J dropped 6 bases, with 17 bases sitting between them. CDR1 is SGHNT and CDR2 is YYREEE in the germline V gene (reference sequence). This CDR3 is 15 amino acids long. The CDR3 sequence is CASSVSWEGGNEQFF. DNA for the CDR3: TGTGCCAGCAGCGTTTCATGGGAAGGCGGCAATGAGCAGTTCTTC.

This clonotype showed up many times. V gene TRBV27 combines with J gene TRBJ2-4; D may be TRBD2 (5 bases). This CDR3 has 14 residues. Germline V gene lookup returns CDR1 MNHEY and CDR2 SMNVEV (reference sequence). Trimming took 10 bases from V and 6 from J, leaving 19 bases between them. CDR3 coding DNA: TGTGCCACCCTACTAGAGCCAGTTGTAAACATTCAGTACTTC. This translates into CATLLEPVVNIQYF.

V usage is TRBV5-1 and J usage is TRBJ2-5; 8 bases align to TRBD2. The V segment lost 0 bases and the J segment 5 bases; nucleotides outside the gene matches: 0. CDR3 size: 13 residues. The V gene's germline CDR1 is SGHRS and CDR2 YFSETQ. Here the CDR3 reads CASSLASGETQYF. In DNA, the CDR3 is TGCGCCAGCAGCTTGGCTAGCGGGGAGACCCAGTACTTC.

The DNA of the CDR3 is TGTGCCAGCTCACCGAGGGATCGAGGCAGCTCTGGAAACACCATATATTTT. This gives the protein CASSPRDRGSSGNTIYF. The chain carries TRBV18 and TRBJ1-3; D gene unclear. The CDR3 loop spans 17 amino acids. CDR1 KGHSH and CDR2 LQKENI come from the germline V gene. The germline V and J ends were trimmed by 3 bases and 0 bases, with 15 bases remaining between them.

This clonotype was observed at least ten times. The V call is TRBV28, the J call TRBJ2-3; the match to TRBD2 covers 8 bases. Unmatched junction bases numbered 8, after V lost 5 bases and J lost 1 base. This CDR3 has 16 residues. Germline V gene lookup returns CDR1 MDHEN and CDR2 SYDVKM. As DNA, the CDR3 is TGTGCCAGCAGTCCCTGGCCGACTAGCGGCACAGATACGCAGTATTTT. It specifies CASSPWPTSGTDTQYF.

The rearrangement uses TRBV28 and TRBJ2-7; D unresolved. The CDR3 consists of 12 residues. Trimming removed 7 bases from V and 0 bases from J, with 7 bases in between. Germline CDR1 is MDHEN and CDR2 is SYDVKM. CDR3 residues: CASTTPSYEQYF. The CDR3 DNA sequence: TGTGCCAGCACTACTCCCTCCTACGAGCAGTACTTC.

This clonotype was observed many times. The chain combines TRBV7-7 with TRBJ2-5; D unclear. Germline V lookup: CDR1 SSHAT, CDR2 FNYEAQ (reference sequence). Deletions cut 4 bases from V and 4 bases from J, with 10 bases between. CDR3 length equals 13 residues. CDR3 protein: CASSYDERETQYF. The DNA of the CDR3 is TGTGCCAGCAGCTATGACGAGCGAGAGACCCAGTACTTC.